This TCR beta chain is from a study of T cells after yellow fever vaccination. Many counts were recorded for this clonotype. Each CDR3 protein is one row after TCRdb ran MiXCR on the 5' RACE reads. Of nearly 300,000 distinct CDR3 sequences in the sample, 8.7% were seen once. V was pared by 1 base and J by 9 bases, with 13 bases between. The CDR3 covers 13 residues. Germline assignment: CDR1 DFQATT and CDR2 SNEGSKA (reference sequence). The sequencing used CD4+ T cells sorted from PBMCs, collected 5 days after the yellow fever booster vaccination. V gene TRBV20-1 combines with J gene TRBJ2-1; unclear D gene. The TCR sequence derives from a man aged 18 to 29 who received the YFV17D yellow fever vaccine. CDR3 protein: CSARGPTPSEQFF. The DNA of the CDR3 is TGCAGTGCTAGAGGGCCGACCCCCAGTGAGCAGTTCTTC.